These 27 T cell receptor beta chains came from one sample sequenced in a study of OX40 agonist ivuxolimab in advanced cancers. Assay used: immunoSEQ multiplex PCR; TCRdb lists only in-frame clones, some missing. Found here are 60,000 to 90,000 clones, 83% of them singletons; the top ten hold about 0.8%. The input for sequencing was CD4+ or CD8+ T cells sorted from blood, taken in a trial of the OX40 agonist ivuxolimab. The receptors come from an adult with an advanced solid tumor such as melanoma, head and neck, liver or kidney cancer.

The chain has TRBV5-6 and TRBJ2-3; D remains ambiguous. The CDR3 sequence is 13 residues long. The V gene's germline CDR1 is SGHDT and CDR2 YYEEEE. V lost 1 base, J lost 6 bases, and 9 bases lay in between. The CDR3 reads CASSLSGVDTQYF. The CDR3 coding sequence is TGTGCCAGCAGCTTGTCTGGAGTCGATACGCAGTATTTT.

The J gene is TRBJ2-7, the V gene TRBV19; 9 bases are shared with TRBD1. CDR3 size: 14 residues. V lost 2 bases and J lost 2; bases outside the gene matches: 1. CDR1 is LNHDA and CDR2 is SQIVND in the germline V gene (reference sequence). CDR3 residues: CASSIRDRAYEQYF. The CDR3 nucleotides are TGTGCCAGTAGTATAAGGGACAGGGCCTACGAGCAGTACTTC.

The chain has TRBV7-6 and TRBJ1-2; 7 bases agree with TRBD1. From germline, CDR1 is SGHVS and CDR2 FNYEAQ. This CDR3 is 13 amino acids long. J gave up 6 bases and V 3 bases, and 4 bases lay outside the gene matches. CDR3 residues: CASSFNRGDGYTF. The CDR3 DNA follows: TGTGCCAGCAGCTTTAACAGGGGAGATGGCTACACCTTC. The full variable domain, completed using reference TRBV7-6 and TRBJ1-2, is GAGVSQSPRYKVTKRGQDVALRCDPISGHVSLYWYRQALGQGPEFLTYFNYEAQQDKSGLPNDRFSAERPEGSISTLTIQRTEQRDSAMYRCASSFNRGDGYTFGSGTRLTVV.

This chain links TRBV7-8 with TRBJ2-3; no firm D call. CDR3 size: 17 residues. Per the germline V gene, CDR1 is SGHVS and CDR2 is FQNEAQ. V gave up 4 bases and J gave up 0 bases, with 17 bases separating them. The CDR3 DNA sequence: TGTGCCAGCAGCTGGCCAAAACTGGAATCTAGCACAGATACGCAGTATTTT. This codes for CASSWPKLESSTDTQYF. The full variable domain, with the rest looked up from reference TRBV7-8 and TRBJ2-3, is GAGVSQSPRYKVAKRGQDVALRCDPISGHVSLFWYQQALGQGPEFLTYFQNEAQLDKSGLPSDRFFAERPEGSVSTLKIQRTQQEDSAVYLCASSWPKLESSTDTQYFGPGTRLTVL.

The V call is TRBV6-1, the J call TRBJ2-3; possibly TRBD2 for D (5 bases). The germline V and J ends were trimmed by 2 bases and 3 bases, with 9 bases remaining between them. The CDR3 runs 14 residues. Per the germline V gene, CDR1 is MNHNS and CDR2 is SASEGT. The CDR3 sequence: CASSENPGTDTQYF. CDR3 sequence (DNA): TGTGCCAGCAGTGAAAATCCGGGAACAGATACGCAGTATTTT.

The V gene is TRBV5-6, the J gene TRBJ1-2; TRBD1 matches at 7 bases. Germline-derived CDR1 and CDR2 are SGHDT and YYEEEE. Losses at the gene ends were 6 bases for V and 4 bases for J; bases not matched to a gene: 6. The CDR3 is 13 residues long. CDR3 sequence: CASNRGGSYGYTF. The CDR3 region has the DNA TGTGCCAGCAACCGAGGGGGCAGCTATGGCTACACCTTC.

V and J are TRBV15 and TRBJ2-3; 9 bases fit TRBD1. The V segment lost 7 bases and the J segment 2 bases; nucleotides outside the gene matches: 10. This CDR3 spans 16 amino acids. Germline values: CDR1 LNHNV, CDR2 YYDKDF (reference sequence). CDR3 region: CATKLGDRVNTDTQYF. CDR3 in DNA: TGTGCCACCAAGCTGGGGGACAGGGTCAACACAGATACGCAGTATTTT. The whole variable domain, remainder taken from reference TRBV15 and TRBJ2-3, is DAMVIQNPRYQVTQFGKPVTLSCSQTLNHNVMYWYQQKSSQAPKLLFHYYDKDFNNEADTPDNFQSRRPNTSFCFLDIRSPGLGDTAMYLCATKLGDRVNTDTQYFGPGTRLTVL.

The rearrangement links TRBV5-4 to TRBJ2-7; TRBD2 aligns across 13 bases. Looked up from germline, CDR1 is SGHNT and CDR2 is YYREEE (reference sequence). The CDR3 sequence is 15 residues long. With 4 bases clipped from V and 5 bases from J, the junction kept 6 bases outside the gene matches. The CDR3, as DNA: TGTGCCAGCAGCCAAAGGACTAGCGGGAGCCACGAGCAGTACTTC. This sequence encodes CASSQRTSGSHEQYF.

A remark on this clone: Different DNA sequences within this sample yield the same CDR3. CDR3 coding DNA: TGTGCCAGTAGTTACAACACCGGGGAGCTGTTTTTT. Amino acids: CASSYNTGELFF. The chain couples TRBV19 to TRBJ2-2; D gene unclear. Germline V CDR1 and CDR2: LNHDA, SQIVND (reference sequence). The CDR3 consists of 12 residues. V was pared by 5 bases and J by 2 bases, with 3 bases between. The variable domain in full, completed from reference TRBV19 and TRBJ2-2, reads DGGITQSPKYLFRKEGQNVTLSCEQNLNHDAMYWYRQDPGQGLRLIYYSQIVNDFQKGDIAEGYSVSREKKESFPLTVTSAQKNPTAFYLCASSYNTGELFFGEGSRLTVL.

This clone was observed once. The chain couples TRBV4-3 to TRBJ2-3; tentative D call: TRBD2 (6 bases). Germline lookup yields CDR1 LGHNA and CDR2 YSLEER. V was pared by 5 bases and J by 0 bases, with 9 bases between. This CDR3 region has 14 residues. CDR3 nucleotide sequence: TGCGCCAGCAGCAGTAGCGGAAGCACAGATACGCAGTATTTT. Protein sequence: CASSSSGSTDTQYF.

The V gene is TRBV5-1, the J gene TRBJ2-4, with a weak D call TRBD1 (6 bases). Germline V gene data show CDR1 as SGHRS and CDR2 as YFSETQ. This CDR3 region has 15 residues. The ends were cut back, 0 bases at V and 6 bases at J, with 13 bases in the middle. The CDR3 DNA reads as TGCGCCAGCAGCTTGGGGACAGAGGTGGGAAACATTCAGTACTTC. Translation gives CASSLGTEVGNIQYF. The entire variable domain, with the rest obtained from reference TRBV5-1 and TRBJ2-4, is as follows: KAGVTQTPRYLIKTRGQQVTLSCSPISGHRSVSWYQQTPGQGLQFLFEYFSETQRNKGNFPGRFSGRQFSNSRSEMNVSTLELGDSALYLCASSLGTEVGNIQYFGAGTRLSVL.

This chain uses TRBV11-3 with TRBJ2-3; 10 bases are shared with TRBD1. Per germline, CDR1 SGHNT and CDR2 YENEEA. CDR3 length equals 15 residues. V lost 5 bases and J lost 4; bases outside the gene matches: 6. This CDR3 reads CASSPGQGLADTQYF. DNA of the CDR3: TGTGCCAGCAGCCCGGGACAGGGGCTGGCAGATACGCAGTATTTT.

The CDR3, as DNA: TGTGCCAGCAGCTGGAAGGACAGGGGCGATACGCAGTATTTT. Translation: CASSWKDRGDTQYF. V and J are TRBV5-8 and TRBJ2-3; 9 bases fit TRBD1. There are 14 residues in the CDR3. In germline, CDR1 is SGHTS, CDR2 YDEGEE. V lost 3 bases and J lost 6; bases outside the gene matches: 5.

There are a few counts of this clone. CDR3 nucleotide sequence: TGTGCCAGCAGCTTGATAGGCGGACCCACCGGGGAGCTGTTTTTT. It translates to CASSLIGGPTGELFF. The gene calls are TRBV11-1 and TRBJ2-2, with D hard to call. The CDR3 loop spans 15 amino acids. The V end lost 3 bases, the J end lost 4 bases, and 12 bases lay between the germline ends. CDR1 and CDR2 from the germline V gene are SGHAT and FQDESV (reference sequence).

This clone was recorded once. The genes are TRBV7-2 and TRBJ2-3; no firm D call. Trimming cost V 5 bases and J 0 bases, with 9 bases left between them. Germline V lookup: CDR1 SGHTA, CDR2 FQGNSA. The CDR3 has 14 residues. The DNA for the CDR3 is TGTGCCAGCAGCCTGGTGGTTAGCACAGATACGCAGTATTTT. It codes for CASSLVVSTDTQYF.

The V gene is TRBV5-4, the J gene TRBJ2-2; D gene ambiguous. V gave up 1 base and J gave up 5 bases, with 12 bases separating them. The CDR3 totals 15 residues. Germline V lookup: CDR1 SGHNT, CDR2 YYREEE (reference sequence). This CDR3 is CASSLTHVGTGELFF. In DNA form, the CDR3 reads TGTGCCAGCAGCTTGACCCACGTGGGGACCGGGGAGCTGTTTTTT.

The V and J genes are TRBV18 and TRBJ2-7; D might be TRBD2 (6 bases). Trimming removed 7 bases from V and 0 bases from J, with 16 bases in between. Germline V lookup: CDR1 KGHSH, CDR2 LQKENI. CDR3 length: 15 amino acids. The CDR3: CASFAGTYPSYEQYF. In DNA form, the CDR3 reads TGTGCCAGCTTCGCCGGGACTTACCCCTCCTACGAGCAGTACTTC.

The chain employs TRBV18 and TRBJ1-6, with 7 bases fitting TRBD1. In germline, CDR1 is KGHSH, CDR2 LQKENI. V trimming: 6 bases; J trimming: 7 bases; junction bases outside the gene matches: 9. The CDR3 length is 15 residues. CDR3 sequence reads: CASSPDRVRNSPLHF. The DNA of the CDR3 is TGTGCCAGCTCCCCCGACAGGGTGAGGAATTCACCCCTCCACTTT.

The J gene is TRBJ2-3, the V gene TRBV7-9; TRBD1 matches at 7 bases. V dropped 3 bases and J dropped 5; count of bases not matched to a gene: 17. Germline V gene lookup returns CDR1 SEHNR and CDR2 FQNEAQ (reference sequence). This CDR3 region has 18 residues. CDR3 DNA: TGTGCCAGCAGCTTTGTGAGAAGACAGGGCCAAGGAGGAGATACGCAGTATTTT. Encoded protein: CASSFVRRQGQGGDTQYF.

This sequence joins TRBV19 and TRBJ1-3, with D possibly TRBD1 on 6 matching bases. The germline CDR1 and CDR2 sequences are LNHDA and SQIVND (reference sequence). The CDR3 totals 15 residues. With 4 bases removed from V and 7 bases from J, the gap between germline ends came to 17 bases. The CDR3 loop reads CASSNERGELNTIYF. Written as DNA, the CDR3 is TGTGCCAGTAGTAACGAAAGGGGGGAGCTCAACACCATATATTTT.

The chain joins TRBV14 to TRBJ2-7, with D possibly TRBD2 on 5 matching bases. This CDR3 region has 14 residues. The germline gives CDR1 SGHDN, CDR2 FVKESK. Trimming removed 4 bases from V and 0 bases from J, with 10 bases in between. CDR3 sequence: CASSLYEGSYEQYF. CDR3 in DNA: TGTGCCAGCAGCCTATATGAGGGCTCCTACGAGCAGTACTTC.

The rearrangement links TRBV19 to TRBJ2-2, with D tentatively TRBD1 (5 bases). V lost 4 bases and J 6 bases, leaving 9 bases between the germline ends. Germline V gives CDR1 LNHDA, CDR2 SQIVND (reference sequence). This CDR3 spans 13 amino acids. The CDR3 is CASSTTGSGELFF. CDR3 coding DNA: TGTGCCAGTAGTACAACAGGCTCCGGGGAGCTGTTTTTT.

This chain connects TRBV28 to TRBJ2-1; the D gene is possibly TRBD2 (6 bases). The V and J ends lost 5 bases and 0 bases respectively, with 14 bases between them. From germline, CDR1 is MDHEN and CDR2 SYDVKM. This CDR3 comprises 16 residues. The CDR3 nucleotides are TGTGCCAGCAGTGTCGGGACTTCAGCCTCCTACAATGAGCAGTTCTTC. Its translation: CASSVGTSASYNEQFF. The full variable domain, in which reference TRBV28 and TRBJ2-1 provide the parts outside the CDR3, is DVKVTQSSRYLVKRTGEKVFLECVQDMDHENMFWYRQDPGLGLRLIYFSYDVKMKEKGDIPEGYSVSREKKERFSLILESASTNQTSMYLCASSVGTSASYNEQFFGPGTRLTVL.

The chain has TRBV18 and TRBJ1-2; 8 bases are shared with TRBD1. CDR3 size: 15 residues. The trim removed 6 bases at V and 3 bases at J, leaving 9 bases unmatched. Germline loops: CDR1 KGHSH, CDR2 LQKENI. For the CDR3, the DNA is TGTGCCAGCTCCTGGGAGGTGACAGGGGACTATGGCTACACCTTC. It translates to CASSWEVTGDYGYTF.

The chain carries TRBV5-4 and TRBJ2-6; 12 bases line up with TRBD2. Germline trimming cut 3 bases from V and 0 bases from J; bases unmatched to any gene: 4. The CDR3 contains 18 residues. Germline CDR1 and CDR2: SGHNT and YYREEE (reference sequence). CDR3 nucleotides: TGTGCCAGCAGCTCCAGGACTAGCGGGGCCTCTGGGGCCAACGTCCTGACTTTC. As protein: CASSSRTSGASGANVLTF.

This clone was counted between two and nine times. J is TRBJ2-7 and V is TRBV7-6, with D maybe TRBD2 (6 bases). Germline V gene sequence: CDR1 SGHVS, CDR2 FNYEAQ. Trimming removed 1 base at V and 3 bases at J, with 10 bases between. The length of the CDR3 is 14 residues. CDR3 loop: CASSLGLGGYEQYF. CDR3 DNA sequence: TGTGCCAGCAGCTTAGGACTAGGAGGCTACGAGCAGTACTTC.

The chain has TRBV6-5 and TRBJ1-1, with 8 bases matching TRBD1. The CDR3 extends over 14 amino acids. Per the germline V gene, CDR1 is MNHEY and CDR2 is SVGAGI. V was pared by 6 bases and J by 6 bases, with 9 bases of the junction left unmatched. This CDR3 reads CASRPQGAISEAFF. The CDR3 DNA is TGTGCCAGCAGGCCGCAGGGGGCAATCTCTGAAGCTTTCTTT.